This T cell receptor (beta chain) stems from a study of T cell responses to AZD1222 COVID-19 vaccine. The V gene end was trimmed by 1 base and the J gene end by 5 bases; junction bases not matched to a gene: 12. Per the germline V gene, CDR1 is SGHVS and CDR2 is FNYEAQ. This CDR3 is 17 amino acids long. Study-wide results and caveats: Females made up more of the donors, who were largely white British, and clonal diversity may have come out too low. Repertoires were obtained only post-peak T cell response. Spike-spanning, vaccine-associated CD4 TCRs were dominant at 160-218 and 743-854. Targets within unmutated variant regions were reportedly found for nearly half of spike-specific TCRs.

Of note for this clone: Its antigen is currently unknown.

Method: immunoSEQ multiplex PCR; TCRdb's copy keeps in-frame clones and lacks some. The sample shows 160,000 or so clones, about 90% of them seen only once. This specimen consisted of peripheral blood, obtained 28 days after the second AZD1222 dose. The rearrangement links TRBV7-6 to TRBJ1-1; 8 bases fit TRBD1. The receptor comes from an adult who received the AZD1222 COVID-19 vaccine. The CDR3, as DNA: TGTGCCAGCAGCTTAGTGGCAGGGGGCCTTAAGGGAACTGAAGCTTTCTTT. This codes for CASSLVAGGLKGTEAFF.